This T cell receptor beta chain is drawn from a study of blood T cell repertoires in COVID-19 (TCRdb year 2020). General notes on the study: Samples covering the acute and convalescent phases of COVID-19 were provided by collaborators in the United States, Italy and Spain. The material from the prospective study consisted of cDNA or gDNA derived from T cells, B-cell-depleted T cells, or PBMCs. The dataset comprised deeply sampled blood TCRbeta repertoires from subjects exposed to, actively infected with, or recovered from COVID-19. The repertoires were released in a freely available public database meant as a resource for research on the immune response to SARS-CoV-2. Samples were obtained from the ongoing ImmuneRACE study (first 160 participants) and from over a thousand subjects provided by 6 global collaborators. Sample metadata almost always included a de-identified subject ID, COVID-19 status, age in years and sex. Where available, HLA class I and class II types were taken from metadata supplied by the sample provider and were not determined by assay-based typing. Here is what the overall study found, with its caveats: The quantity of clinical and demographic metadata differed by source and by participant and was supplied without curation.

As for this clone: The target of this receptor is not known. No quality values exist for individual bases; no much larger clone is one base distant.

The immunoSEQ Assay, a bias-controlled multiplex PCR, was used to amplify TCRbeta CDR3 regions from genomic DNA. In the paper's pipeline: The number of nucleated cells in each sample was estimated from the amplification of reference gene primers within the assay. Sequence reads were collapsed and filtered to measure the absolute abundance of every unique TCRbeta CDR3 rearrangement. Productive Simpson clonality was computed per sample as the square root of Simpson's diversity index over productive rearrangements. Sourced from immuneACCESS, this table was stored by TCRdb with only in-frame sequences that have V and J called. A share of the clones is absent; for the studies checked, an unresolved V gene accounts for under half, and the remainder has no known explanation. V and J calls and clone size are those listed in that table; D and trimming were worked out from the DNA. The sample yields about 140,000 clones; under 90% were counted once. Roughly 45% of the sample is taken by the ten largest.

The CDR3 goes from the cysteine to the phenylalanine over 11 residues. This entry keeps only the CDR3 DNA: 33 bases, framed from base 1. Germline trimming: 9 bases from V, 9 bases from J; junction bases outside gene matches: 7. The germline V gene yields MNHEY for CDR1 and SVGAGI for CDR2. Whole blood was collected in K2EDTA tubes by collaborating institutions according to the institutions' own protocols. For TCRbeta analysis, collaborator samples were shipped as frozen whole blood, as isolated PBMCs, or as DNA extracted from either sample type. Sequenced: peripheral blood. The chain uses TRBV6-5 and TRBJ1-1; the central 7 bases match TRBD1. This TCR derives from a human donor in a cohort sampled during active COVID-19. The CDR3 region reads CASWDSRKAFF. The nucleotide sequence reads as follows: TGTGCCAGTTGGGACAGCCGGAAAGCTTTCTTT.